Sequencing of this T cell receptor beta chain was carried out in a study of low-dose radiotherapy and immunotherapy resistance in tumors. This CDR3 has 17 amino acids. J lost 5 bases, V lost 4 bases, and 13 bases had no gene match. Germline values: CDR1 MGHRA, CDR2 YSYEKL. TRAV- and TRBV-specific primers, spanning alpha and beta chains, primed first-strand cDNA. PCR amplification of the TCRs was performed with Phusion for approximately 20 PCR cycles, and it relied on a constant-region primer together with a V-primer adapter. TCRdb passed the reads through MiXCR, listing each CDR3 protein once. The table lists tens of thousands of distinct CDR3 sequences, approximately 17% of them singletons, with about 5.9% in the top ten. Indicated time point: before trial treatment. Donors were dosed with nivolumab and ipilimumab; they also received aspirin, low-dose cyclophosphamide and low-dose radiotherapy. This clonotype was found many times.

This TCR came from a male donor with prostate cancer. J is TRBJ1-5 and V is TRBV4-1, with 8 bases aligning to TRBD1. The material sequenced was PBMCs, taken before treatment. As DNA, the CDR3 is TGCGCCAGCAGCCCCAGGACAGGGAGGAGTGGAGATCAGCCCCAGCATTTT. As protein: CASSPRTGRSGDQPQHF.